The clone carrying this T cell receptor beta chain was seen only once. Its cognate antigen is unknown. CDR3 length equals 14 residues. The V end was cut by 5 bases, the J end by 5 bases, with 13 bases between. Germline assignment: CDR1 MNHNS and CDR2 SASEGT. The sample is drawn from a study of OX40 agonist ivuxolimab in advanced cancers. About the research overall: Those enrolled were approximately 87% male, with a mean age of around 57 years and ages from about 20 to 80. General study points: At 0.1 to 3.0 mg/kg and by week 6, CD4+ and CD8+ T cells in the blood had expanded clonally. Normalized T-cell clonal expansion was also low in some nonresponders.

This table comes from immunoSEQ multiplex PCR, and its TCRdb copy is limited to in-frame clones, with some not included. The sample gives roughly 80,000 clones, 86% of which show up once; approximately 2% is in the top ten. The chain joins TRBV6-1 to TRBJ1-5; tentative D call: TRBD1 (6 bases). The receptor's source is an adult with an advanced solid tumor such as melanoma, head and neck, liver or kidney cancer. This material consisted of CD4+ or CD8+ T cells sorted from blood, taken in a trial of the OX40 agonist ivuxolimab. This CDR3 reads CASSTGGGHQPQHF. CDR3 in DNA: TGTGCCAGCAGTACGGGGGGGGGCCATCAGCCCCAGCATTTT.